This T cell receptor beta chain was documented in a study of human thymus T cells (dated by TCRdb to 2019 to 2021). With regard to the full study: TCR alpha and beta repertoires from roughly 8 infant thymus samples and a few related peripheral blood samples were characterized in the study. Donor ages ranged from about 7 to 244 days, and the cohort comprised roughly six male and a couple of female infants.

At the junction V is shortened by 3 bases and J by 2 bases, with 20 bases in between. Taken from cysteine to phenylalanine, the CDR3 has 18 residues. Solely the CDR3 DNA is kept, with 54 bases framed from the first base. CDR1 is given as SNHLY and CDR2 as FYNNEI, both from the germline V gene. Concerning this clone: The antigen it binds to is not known. It has no much larger one-base neighbor in the sample; base qualities were not kept.

TCRB and TCRAD loci were amplified from a standardized quantity of quality-controlled genomic DNA using the immunoSEQ multiplex PCR assay. The V(D)J region was spanned by amplicons of a length sufficient to cover the CDR3 and to identify V and J genes. Through the commercial immunoSEQ service, the amplicons were sequenced on an Illumina platform. Per the authors' processing: Primer bias and sequencing errors were corrected using previously described methods, and TCRAD and TCRB definitions followed the IMGT database. Repertoires were analysed with immunoSEQ Analyzer 3.0 and VDJTools, covering basic statistics, V/J segment usage, diversity estimates, rarefaction and pairwise overlap. Diversity was estimated using the Chao1, ChaoE, Efron-Thisted, Shannon and inverse Simpson indices, and was also estimated on datasets down-sampled to the size of the smallest sample. Repertoire overlap was determined by strict matching of CDR3 nucleotide sequence, V gene and J gene, and Jaccard-based multidimensional scaling clustering was applied. The clones in this table, taken by TCRdb from immuneACCESS, are in-frame only. Not every clone is retained; where verified, under half of the shortfall comes from an unresolved V gene, and the cause of the rest is unknown. The DNA gave D and trimming, while V, J and clone size come from that table. Present in this sample are around 130,000 clones, approximately 96% of which were seen just once. The ten top clones hold 0.02% to 0.03% of the sample.

Thymus tissue was obtained as surgical resects removed during corrective cardiac surgery. Donors were immunologically healthy infants undergoing open corrective cardiac surgery for congenital heart defects in Finland. Thymocytes were released mechanically from tissue and stored at -70 °C as pellets of 10-30 million cells. A QIAsymphony instrument was used to extract genomic DNA from the frozen cell pellets. Study-wide conclusions, independent of this receptor: The related research reported highly overlapping thymic TCR repertoires among unrelated individuals. Thymus samples yielded on average around 800,000 unique TCRB clonotypes, compared with roughly 92,000 from blood samples. Usage of V and J gene segments appeared to be biased in both the thymic and the peripheral blood repertoires.

The chain is encoded by TRBV2 joined to TRBJ1-3; the D gene is perhaps TRBD1, on 5 matching bases. The clonotype was recovered from a boy less than two years old with a congenital heart defect but otherwise immunologically healthy. Sample: thymus tissue. The base sequence is TGTGCCAGCAGTGAGAACCCCCCTGCGGGGGGAACTGGAAACACCATATATTTT. Translation gives CASSENPPAGGTGNTIYF. The CDR3, completed at both ends by the reference TRBV2 and TRBJ1-3 genes, gives the full variable domain EPEVTQTPSHQVTQMGQEVILRCVPISNHLYFYWYRQILGQKVEFLVSFYNNEISEKSEIFDDQFSVERPDGSNFTLKIRSTKLEDSAMYFCASSENPPAGGTGNTIYFGEGSWLTVV.